The 17 T cell receptor beta chains in this list originate from one sample, sequenced in a study of monozygotic twins with inflammatory bowel disease. TCRdb re-analyzed the 5' RACE reads; it lists each CDR3 protein once, without DNA. This sample's table has over 200,000 distinct CDR3 sequences. The specimen sequenced was blood. Source of these receptors: a human donor with ulcerative colitis or Crohn's disease, or a healthy co-twin of an affected twin (not recorded which).

The chain combines TRBV12-3 or TRBV12-4 with TRBJ2-1; the D gene TCRdb calls, TRBD1, cannot be checked with no DNA. This CDR3 contains 12 residues. CDR3 amino acids: CASRGDVYPQFF.

This chain connects TRBV5-1 to TRBJ2-7. The germline CDR1 and CDR2 sequences are SGHRS and YFSETQ. The CDR3 runs to 15 residues. Here the CDR3 reads CASSLASGGSYEQYF.

The rearrangement uses TRBV5-1 and TRBJ1-5; TCRdb picks TRBD1, but there is no DNA to check that call. This CDR3 spans 15 amino acids. In germline, CDR1 is SGHRS, CDR2 YFSETQ. The chain's CDR3 is CASSLTGNSNQPQHF.

The chain recombines TRBV20-1 with TRBJ2-1. This CDR3 region has 16 residues. Germline V gene data show CDR1 as DFQATT and CDR2 as SNEGSKA (reference sequence). The CDR3 protein is CSARDQIESSYNEQFF.

The J gene is TRBJ2-1, the V gene TRBV5-6. From germline, CDR1 is SGHDT and CDR2 YYEEEE. The CDR3 spans 17 residues. CDR3 loop: CASSSTASPISYNEQFF.

This chain links TRBV3-1 with TRBJ2-1; TCRdb calls TRBD1, which cannot be checked without DNA. This CDR3 has 15 amino acids. CDR1 is LGHDT, CDR2 YNNKEL, per germline (reference sequence). The CDR3 protein is CASSHGAGVYNEQFF.

The genes are TRBV11-2 and TRBJ2-1; TCRdb lists TRBD1, though no DNA is available to test this call. The CDR3 is 16 amino acids. Germline loops: CDR1 SGHAT, CDR2 FQNNGV. The CDR3 region is CASSPRPGTAYNEQFF.

J is TRBJ2-2 and V is TRBV7-8; with no DNA, the TCRdb D assignment of TRBD2 cannot be verified. Germline assignment: CDR1 SGHVS and CDR2 FQNEAQ. CDR3 length equals 14 residues. Here the CDR3 reads CASSFQGGTGELFF.

CDR3 protein: CASRGEGNTGELFF. The chain is built from TRBV6-6 and TRBJ2-2; TCRdb picks TRBD2, but there is no DNA to check that call. Germline-derived CDR1 and CDR2 are MNHNY and SVGAGI (reference sequence). The CDR3 consists of 14 residues.

This chain uses TRBV20-1 with TRBJ2-1; no DNA is available, so the TRBD2 call from TCRdb remains unchecked. Germline CDR1 DFQATT, CDR2 SNEGSKA (reference sequence). CDR3 size: 16 residues. The CDR3 sequence is CSARALAGVNRWRQFF.

The gene calls are TRBV7-9 and TRBJ1-3; TCRdb picks TRBD1, but there is no DNA to check that call. The CDR3 runs to 16 residues. Germline-derived CDR1 and CDR2 are SEHNR and FQNEAQ (reference sequence). The CDR3 protein is CASSFYRGSSGNTIYF. Filled out from reference TRBV7-9 and TRBJ1-3, the complete variable domain reads DTGVSQNPRHKITKRGQNVTFRCDPISEHNRLYWYRQTLGQGPEFLTYFQNEAQLEKSRLLSDRFSAERPKGSFSTLEIQRTEQGDSAMYLCASSFYRGSSGNTIYFGEGSWLTVV.

This chain links TRBV20-1 with TRBJ2-4; TCRdb's D gene call, TRBD2, goes unchecked for lack of DNA. Germline CDR1 reads DFQATT; CDR2 reads SNEGSKA (reference sequence). This CDR3 region has 19 residues. The CDR3 is CSATPPGLAGGPAKNIQYF.

The chain couples TRBV3-1 to TRBJ2-5. Germline CDR1 reads LGHDT; CDR2 reads YNNKEL (reference sequence). The CDR3 consists of 15 residues. Here the CDR3 reads CASSQAQALQETQYF.

The chain uses TRBV28 and TRBJ2-3; there is no DNA to check the TCRdb D call of TRBD1. The length of the CDR3 is 15 residues. Per the germline V gene, CDR1 is MDHEN and CDR2 is SYDVKM. The CDR3 loop reads CASSFRTGRTDTQYF.

The chain employs TRBV5-1 and TRBJ2-1; TCRdb's assignment of TRBD1 cannot be checked, as there is no DNA. This CDR3 spans 15 amino acids. Germline lookup yields CDR1 SGHRS and CDR2 YFSETQ. CDR3 residues: CASSSGTGGFNEQFF.

This chain uses TRBV29-1 with TRBJ1-2; the D call of TRBD1 rests on TCRdb alone, since no DNA is present to check it. Per the germline V gene, CDR1 is SQVTM and CDR2 is ANQGSEA. This CDR3 comprises 13 residues. CDR3 sequence reads: CSVVGQGLYGYTF.

The chain carries TRBV30 and TRBJ2-3; TCRdb proposes TRBD1, but this gene call is untestable without DNA. Germline lookup yields CDR1 GTSNPN and CDR2 SVGIG (reference sequence). This CDR3 contains 12 residues. CDR3: CAWGDSTDTQYF.